This T cell receptor (beta chain) was obtained from a study of OX40 agonist ivuxolimab in advanced cancers. Study-wide context: Given to patients was ivuxolimab, an agonistic anti-OX40 (CD134) antibody. Administration of intravenous ivuxolimab to patients occurred every 2 weeks at 0.01 to 10 mg/kg. Melanoma, hepatocellular carcinoma, head and neck or renal cell cancer occurred in dose-escalation patients.

Per the germline V gene, CDR1 is SGHTS and CDR2 is YDEGEE. There are 14 residues in the CDR3. Deletions cut 6 bases from V and 5 bases from J, with 17 bases between. Method: immunoSEQ multiplex PCR; TCRdb's copy keeps in-frame clones and lacks some. The data contain about 99,000 clones, 90% to 96% of them singletons. With respect to this clone: Its antigen remains unidentified.

The study, taken as a whole, reports: Averaged across samples, CD8+ T cells carried more expanded clones than CD4+ did.

The receptor's source is an adult with an advanced solid tumor such as melanoma, head and neck, liver or kidney cancer. This chain joins TRBV5-8 and TRBJ1-1; possible D gene TRBD1, 6 bases. The starting material was CD4+ or CD8+ T cells sorted from blood, obtained in a trial of the OX40 agonist ivuxolimab. CDR3 sequence (DNA): TGTGCCAGCACCTTCGGTCAGGGGAGAACTGAAGCTTTCTTT. Translating it yields CASTFGQGRTEAFF.